This is a list of T cell receptor beta chains from one sample in a study of OX40 agonist ivuxolimab in advanced cancers. Sequencing was performed with immunoSEQ multiplex PCR; in TCRdb, only in-frame clones are kept and a portion is missing. The table shows about 19,000 clones, with roughly four fifths occurring only once. This specimen consisted of CD4+ or CD8+ T cells sorted from blood, obtained in a trial of the OX40 agonist ivuxolimab. The receptors were gathered from an adult with an advanced solid tumor such as melanoma, head and neck, liver or kidney cancer. Both conserved end residues are part of each CDR3. The D gene is left open where the match is weak. Clone size is given for some rows only: seen once, a few or many times, or a class if the clone is expanded.

clone_size,j_call,v_call,d_call,cdr3_nt,cdr3_aa
-,TRBJ2-7,TRBV6-4,-,TGTGCCAGCAATGCTAGCGTTGACTACGAGCAGTACTTC,CASNASVDYEQYF
few,TRBJ2-2,TRBV23-1,-,TGCGCCAGCAGTCCCCTGGGTATGCCCGGGGAGCTGTTTTTT,CASSPLGMPGELFF
-,TRBJ2-3,TRBV5-4,TRBD2,TGTGCCAGCAGCTTCACTAGCGGAGGGGGTAATACGCAGTATTTT,CASSFTSGGGNTQYF
-,TRBJ1-3,TRBV7-2,-,TGTGCCAGCAGCTTCGGAACAGGGAAGGGAAACACCATATATTTT,CASSFGTGKGNTIYF
once,TRBJ1-5,TRBV30,TRBD1,TGTGCCTGGAGTCGCAGCCGGGACAGGGCATCTCAGCCCCAGCATTTT,CAWSRSRDRASQPQHF
once,TRBJ1-6,TRBV25-1,-,TGTGCCAGCATGGTCCCCGGGACCGGTAATTCACCCCTCCACTTT,CASMVPGTGNSPLHF
-,TRBJ1-2,TRBV30,TRBD1,TGTGCCTGGGGGGACAGGGGCGCCTACTTC,CAWGDRGAYF
once,TRBJ2-1,TRBV19,-,TGTGCCAGTAGTAGTTCCGACGGGGGGCATGAGCAGTTCTTC,CASSSSDGGHEQFF
-,TRBJ1-1,TRBV6-6,-,TGTGCCAGCAGGAGGGCAGGGACTGAAGCTTTCTTT,CASRRAGTEAFF
-,TRBJ2-7,TRBV4-1,TRBD2,TGCGCCAGCAGCCAATCACTAGCGGGTCCCTACGAGCAGTACTTC,CASSQSLAGPYEQYF
-,TRBJ1-5,TRBV7-9,TRBD1,TGTGCCAGCAGCTCGCTCGGACAGGGAAAGCATTTT,CASSSLGQGKHF
-,TRBJ2-4,TRBV20-1,-,TGCAGTGTTGGAGCCAAAAACATTCAGTACTTC,CSVGAKNIQYF
few,TRBJ1-1,TRBV19,-,TGTGCCAGTAGTATTACGGGATTAGGGACTGAAGCTTTCTTT,CASSITGLGTEAFF
few,TRBJ2-2,TRBV4-3,-,TGCGCCAGCAGCCAAGAGCGGAACACCGGGGAGCTGTTTTTT,CASSQERNTGELFF
-,TRBJ2-7,TRBV4-2,-,TGTGCCAGCAGCCAAAGAGGTGGCGAGCAGTACTTC,CASSQRGGEQYF
-,TRBJ2-7,TRBV6-1,TRBD2,TGTGCCAGCAGTGAATGGTCTAGCGGGAGGAACGAGCAGTACTTC,CASSEWSSGRNEQYF
-,TRBJ1-4,TRBV27,TRBD1,TGTGCCAGCAGGAAACCGGGACAGGAGGGAAAACTGTTTTTT,CASRKPGQEGKLFF
-,TRBJ2-7,TRBV2,TRBD2,TGTGCCAGCAGTGAAGGCTCCCCCGGGACTAGCGGTTCCTACTTC,CASSEGSPGTSGSYF
-,TRBJ2-1,TRBV30,-,TGTGCCTGGAGTCCGACTTTTTTCGGACGGGGGTACAATGAGCAGTTCTTC,CAWSPTFFGRGYNEQFF
-,TRBJ2-7,TRBV30,-,TGTGCCTGGAGTGTGAGTTGGACCTACGAGCAGTACTTC,CAWSVSWTYEQYF